Listed below are T cell receptor beta chains from one sample, sequenced in a study of CD8 T cells in ankylosing spondylitis. From the 5' RACE reads, TCRdb called clonotypes with MiXCR, one entry per CDR3 protein. The sample includes hundreds of thousands of distinct CDR3 sequences, approximately 16% seen only once; the top ten take approximately 40%. What was sequenced was blood, either unsorted or a sorted T cell fraction (not recorded which). The receptors stem from a male donor with ankylosing spondylitis. Both conserved end residues are part of each CDR3. A D gene is named only where the DNA matches it firmly. Some rows have no size entry. The others give once, few or many, or a class for an expanded clone.

D gene,V gene,clone size,J gene,CDR3 protein,CDR3 DNA
TRBD2,TRBV29-1,NA,TRBJ2-1,CSVEGTSAAYNEQFF,TGCAGCGTTGAGGGGACTAGCGCTGCGTACAATGAGCAGTTCTTC
TRBD2,TRBV3-1,NA,TRBJ2-7,CASSPASGPYEQYF,TGTGCCAGCAGTCCCGCTAGCGGTCCCTACGAGCAGTACTTC
TRBD2,TRBV5-5,NA,TRBJ2-1,CASRTGGEQFF,TGTGCCAGCAGAACGGGGGGTGAGCAGTTCTTC
NA,TRBV3-1,many,TRBJ2-2,CASSQDRGSGTGELFF,TGTGCCAGCAGCCAAGATCGGGGGAGTGGAACCGGGGAGCTGTTTTTT
NA,TRBV24-1,few,TRBJ2-1,CATSDFGPGAYNEQFF,TGTGCCACCAGTGATTTCGGTCCGGGGGCCTACAATGAGCAGTTCTTC
NA,TRBV10-3,NA,TRBJ1-2,CATSPHSGHGYTF,TGTGCCACGAGTCCCCACAGCGGGCATGGCTACACCTTC
NA,TRBV20-1,few,TRBJ2-2,CSARDHPGELFF,TGCAGTGCTAGAGATCATCCCGGGGAGCTGTTTTTT
NA,TRBV5-4,NA,TRBJ2-7,CASSAEWGEDEQYF,TGTGCCAGCAGCGCCGAATGGGGGGAAGACGAGCAGTACTTC
NA,TRBV7-8,few,TRBJ1-2,CASSDTVNYGYTF,TGTGCCAGCAGCGATACAGTTAACTATGGCTACACCTTC
TRBD2,TRBV7-9,NA,TRBJ2-1,CASSPAGSSYNEQFF,TGTGCCAGCAGCCCAGCGGGGAGCTCCTACAATGAGCAGTTCTTC
NA,TRBV19,NA,TRBJ1-1,CASSMYGQYPMNTEAFF,TGTGCCAGTAGTATGTACGGGCAGTACCCTATGAACACTGAAGCTTTCTTT